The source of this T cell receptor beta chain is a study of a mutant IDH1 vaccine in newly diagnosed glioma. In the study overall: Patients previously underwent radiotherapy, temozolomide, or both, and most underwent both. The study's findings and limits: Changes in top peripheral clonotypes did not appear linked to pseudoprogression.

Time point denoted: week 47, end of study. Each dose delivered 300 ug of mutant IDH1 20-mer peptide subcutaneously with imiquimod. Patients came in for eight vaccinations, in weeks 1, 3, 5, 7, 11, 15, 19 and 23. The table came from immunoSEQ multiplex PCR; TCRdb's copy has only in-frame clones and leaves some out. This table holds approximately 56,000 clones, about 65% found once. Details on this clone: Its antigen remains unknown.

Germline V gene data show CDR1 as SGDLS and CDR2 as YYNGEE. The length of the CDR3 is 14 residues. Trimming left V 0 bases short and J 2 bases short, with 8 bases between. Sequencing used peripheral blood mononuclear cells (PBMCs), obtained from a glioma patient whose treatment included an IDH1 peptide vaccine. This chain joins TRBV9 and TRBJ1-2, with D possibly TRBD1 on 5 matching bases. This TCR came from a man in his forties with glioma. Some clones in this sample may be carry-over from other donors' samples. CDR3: CASSVGRGNYGYTF. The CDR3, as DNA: TGTGCCAGCAGCGTAGGGCGGGGGAACTATGGCTACACCTTC.